The present TCR beta chain was sequenced within a study of blood T cell repertoires in COVID-19. With V trimmed by 4 bases and J by 7 bases, 7 bases remained unmatched. Germline CDR1 is SGDLS and CDR2 is YYNGEE. This CDR3 is 15 amino acids long. Profiled with immunoSEQ multiplex PCR; TCRdb holds only in-frame clones, not every one. This sample has about 310,000 clones; roughly 90% occur once, and the top ten carry around 0.97%. The TCR comes from a woman aged 35 to 49 with COVID-19, enrolled during active disease. The chain links TRBV9 to TRBJ2-1; 11 nucleotides match TRBD2. The sequencing input was peripheral blood. The CDR3 here is CASSSTSGSGNEQFF. CDR3 in DNA: TGTGCCAGCAGCTCTACTAGCGGGAGTGGGAATGAGCAGTTCTTC.